These T cell receptor beta chains were read from a single sample in a study of regulatory T cells in long-lasting Graves disease. In TCRdb, the multiplex PCR reads were re-called with MiXCR into one record per CDR3 protein. The repertoire holds a few hundred thousand distinct CDR3 sequences, with approximately 15% as singletons. Separately, the same data were catalogued under a study of T cells in Graves' hyperthyroidism and ophthalmopathy.

This specimen consisted of peripheral blood mononuclear cells (PBMCs), obtained at new diagnosis, from a patient treated with antithyroid drugs. Every receptor here comes from a man in his forties with Graves disease. Each CDR3 is given without its conserved first and last residue.

V gene,J gene,CDR3 protein
TRBV28,TRBJ2-7,ATEQYSFAPYEQY
TRBV10-3,TRBJ2-7,ASAPGFHEQY
TRBV20-1,TRBJ1-6,SARDLTGPYNSPLH
TRBV28,TRBJ2-1,ASSPAAIAGGLNEQF
TRBV6-5,TRBJ2-5,ASSYLFGTQY
TRBV5-1,TRBJ2-5,ASSLQTGRETQY
TRBV2,TRBJ2-7,ASSEAPGLAAYEQY
TRBV7-8,TRBJ2-7,ASSLLPTYEQY
TRBV5-1,TRBJ1-4,ASSVDRSNEKLF
TRBV3-1,TRBJ1-2,ASSQAEGLGYT
TRBV19,TRBJ1-5,ASSILQGSNQPQH
TRBV7-2,TRBJ2-2,ASSAKPETGELF
TRBV28,TRBJ2-3,ASTGGGTDTQY
TRBV7-6,TRBJ2-5,ASSLWQGGETQY
TRBV4-1,TRBJ2-4,ASSLPMGEIQY
TRBV6-1,TRBJ1-1,ASSHGRHYRTMNTEAF
TRBV9,TRBJ2-3,ASSQQGGPDTQY
TRBV2,TRBJ1-5,ASSATGVSNQPQH
TRBV2,TRBJ1-6,ASSVQNNSPLH
TRBV20-1,TRBJ1-5,SAISTGNQPQH
TRBV7-6,TRBJ1-6,ASSPTPRGRGSPLH
TRBV10-3,TRBJ2-1,AISDPKGHRDKFYNEQF
TRBV27,TRBJ2-2,ASSLGRANTGELF
TRBV2,TRBJ1-1,ASSLPPVNEAF
TRBV6-1,TRBJ2-1,ASRDPGASGGYEQF
TRBV7-9,TRBJ2-7,ASSLVSSEQY
TRBV5-1,TRBJ2-7,ASSETGGAYEQY
TRBV7-3,TRBJ2-1,ASSALGGGAHNEQF
TRBV29-1,TRBJ2-3,SVESRFPDTQY
TRBV5-1,TRBJ1-4,ASSEQGGEKLF
TRBV11-3,TRBJ1-5,ARGQGQSQH
TRBV2,TRBJ1-6,ASSRGQGANSPLH
TRBV29-1,TRBJ1-1,SVDADSPNTEAF